The 21 T cell receptor beta chains below all came from one sample that was sequenced in a study of cytomegalovirus exposure and HLA in healthy donors. PCR used 60 Vbeta primers and 13 Jbeta primers. This table comes from immunoSEQ multiplex PCR, and its TCRdb copy is limited to in-frame clones, with some not included. Found here are under 200,000 clones, roughly 87% of them singletons; the top ten hold around 1%. Sequenced sample: PBMCs. The receptors come from a boy between 2 and 15 years old in good health and CMV-seronegative.

The chain uses TRBV30 and TRBJ2-2, with TRBD2 as a possible D gene (5 bases). Trimming cost V 2 bases and J 6 bases, with 7 bases left between them. This CDR3 is built from 12 residues. Germline-derived CDR1 and CDR2 are GTSNPN and SVGIG (reference sequence). CDR3 residues: CAWSLAAGELFF. The DNA of the CDR3 is TGTGCCTGGAGTCTAGCAGCCGGGGAGCTGTTTTTT.

This clone has only a few counts. The chain uses TRBV9 and TRBJ1-4, with D perhaps TRBD1 (6 bases). CDR1 is SGDLS and CDR2 is YYNGEE in the germline V gene. This CDR3 spans 15 amino acids. The V gene lost 3 bases and the J gene lost 0 bases, with 9 bases spanning the gap. As DNA, the CDR3 is TGTGCCAGCAGCGCAACAGGGACAACTAATGAAAAACTGTTTTTT. As protein: CASSATGTTNEKLFF.

The CDR3 DNA sequence: TGTGCCTGGGAGAGGGCAAGTCTCGCCGGGGAGCTGTTTTTT. Translated: CAWERASLAGELFF. V gene TRBV30 combines with J gene TRBJ2-2, with a possible D match to TRBD2 (5 bases). Germline V CDR1 and CDR2: GTSNPN, SVGIG (reference sequence). V lost 5 bases to trimming and J lost 6 bases, with 16 bases between them. This CDR3 comprises 14 residues. The full variable domain, its missing parts supplied by reference TRBV30 and TRBJ2-2, is SQTIHQWPATLVQPVGSPLSLECTVEGTSNPNLYWYRQAAGRGLQLLFYSVGIGQISSEVPQNLSASRPQDRQFILSSKKLLLSDSGFYLCAWERASLAGELFFGEGSRLTVL.

The gene calls are TRBV27 and TRBJ1-1, with 9 bases lining up with TRBD1. The trim removed 4 bases at V and 11 bases at J, leaving 2 bases unmatched. Per germline, CDR1 MNHEY and CDR2 SMNVEV (reference sequence). The length of the CDR3 is 11 residues. This chain's CDR3 is CASSWDREAFF. CDR3 DNA sequence: TGTGCCAGCAGTTGGGACAGGGAGGCTTTCTTT.

This clone was observed a single time. The rearrangement uses TRBV7-3 and TRBJ2-7, with TRBD2 matching over 7 bases. J was trimmed by 6 bases and V by 5 bases; bases with no gene match: 7. This CDR3 comprises 13 residues. Germline V gives CDR1 SGHTA, CDR2 FQGTGA. CDR3 DNA: TGTGCCAGCAGCCGAGGACTAGTCAGCGAGCAGTACTTC. Protein: CASSRGLVSEQYF.

This CDR3 reads CASSSRLGRYGYTF. CDR3 bases: TGTGCCAGCAGTTCCCGGTTGGGCCGCTATGGCTACACCTTC. The gene calls are TRBV28 and TRBJ1-2; no clear D gene. Germline values: CDR1 MDHEN, CDR2 SYDVKM. The CDR3 runs to 14 residues. The V gene lost 4 bases and the J gene lost 4 bases, with 13 bases spanning the gap.

The rearrangement joins TRBV29-1 to TRBJ2-7; D may be TRBD1 (5 bases). Trimming took off 8 bases at V and 0 bases at J, with 14 bases between the two ends. Germline lookup yields CDR1 SQVTM and CDR2 ANQGSEA. The CDR3 length is 13 residues. The CDR3 DNA reads as TGCAGCTTCCGGACAAGAAACTCCTACGAGCAGTACTTC. Translation: CSFRTRNSYEQYF.

This chain connects TRBV5-1 to TRBJ2-1; D is perhaps TRBD2 (5 bases). CDR3 size: 13 residues. With 6 bases removed from V and 4 bases from J, the gap between germline ends came to 11 bases. The germline V gene encodes CDR1 SGHRS and CDR2 YFSETQ. CDR3 nucleotide sequence: TGCGCCAGCACAACGGCGGGTTACAATGAGCAGTTCTTC. Its translation is CASTTAGYNEQFF.

This clone was found once. The CDR3 bases are TGTGCCATCAGTGATGGTTCCCCTAGGGGCTTCGAGCAGTACTTC. Its translation: CAISDGSPRGFEQYF. This chain uses TRBV10-3 with TRBJ2-7; possible D gene TRBD1, 5 bases. V gave up 3 bases and J gave up 6 bases, with 18 bases separating them. Germline V lookup: CDR1 ENHRY, CDR2 SYGVKD. This CDR3 has 15 amino acids.

The chain uses TRBV5-1 and TRBJ2-6, with TRBD1 matching 10 bases. V lost 3 bases, J lost 3 bases, and 6 bases stayed unmatched. This CDR3 comprises 17 residues. From germline, CDR1 is SGHRS and CDR2 YFSETQ. The CDR3 protein is CASSSGQGDFGANVLTF. DNA of the CDR3: TGCGCCAGCAGCTCTGGACAGGGGGACTTTGGGGCCAACGTCCTGACTTTC.

The chain carries TRBV12-2 and TRBJ2-4; the table's D gene call, TRBD2, was not cross checked with the DNA. TRBV12-2 is deemed a pseudogene. The CDR3 is made up of 13 amino acids. CDR3 protein: CASRFRGSGIQYF. The CDR3 DNA sequence: TGTGCAAGTCGCTTTCGAGGGAGTGGCATTCAGTACTTC.

V and J are TRBV5-1 and TRBJ2-1, with 10 bases that match TRBD2. The length of the CDR3 is 11 residues. Per germline, CDR1 SGHRS and CDR2 YFSETQ. J gave up 15 bases and V 4 bases, and 4 bases lay outside the gene matches. Here the CDR3 DNA reads TGCGCCAGCAGCCGTAGCGGGGGGCGGTTCTTC. This sequence encodes CASSRSGGRFF.

V and J are TRBV27 and TRBJ2-1; 9 bases fit TRBD1. Looked up from germline, CDR1 is MNHEY and CDR2 is SMNVEV (reference sequence). With V trimmed by 7 bases and J by 7 bases, 17 bases remained unmatched. The CDR3 spans 17 residues. The CDR3 region is CASKLKIQGAHWNEQFF. For the CDR3, the DNA is TGTGCCAGCAAACTTAAAATACAGGGGGCGCATTGGAATGAGCAGTTCTTC.

This clone was detected many times. V usage is TRBV30 and J usage is TRBJ1-1; no clear D. This CDR3 spans 14 amino acids. With 0 bases removed from V and 1 base from J, the gap between germline ends came to 9 bases. Per the germline V gene, CDR1 is GTSNPN and CDR2 is SVGIG (reference sequence). CDR3 bases: TGTGCCTGGAGTGTCTTGACAACGAACACTGAAGCTTTCTTT. Its protein product is CAWSVLTTNTEAFF.

Notes on this clone: At the DNA level, this CDR3 is encoded by other sequences in the same sample as well. The chain has TRBV28 and TRBJ1-3; D gene uncertain. The CDR3 is 12 residues long. Trimming left V 3 bases short and J 4 bases short, with 4 bases between. Per the germline V gene, CDR1 is MDHEN and CDR2 is SYDVKM. CDR3 in amino acids: CASSFRGNTIYF. CDR3 DNA sequence: TGTGCCAGCAGTTTCAGGGGAAACACCATATATTTT.

V usage is TRBV5-1 and J usage is TRBJ1-5; perhaps TRBD1 as D (5 bases). Trimming shortened V by 4 bases and J by 5 bases, and 10 bases separated the two germline ends. CDR3 size: 13 residues. Looked up from germline, CDR1 is SGHRS and CDR2 is YFSETQ. CDR3 sequence reads: CASSGGVDQPQHF. DNA for the CDR3: TGCGCCAGCAGCGGAGGGGTAGATCAGCCCCAGCATTTT.

This rearrangement joins TRBV19 to TRBJ2-3; D may be TRBD1 (6 bases). Between the trimmed V and J ends, which lost 3 bases and 2 bases, there was a span of 30 bases. Germline values: CDR1 LNHDA, CDR2 SQIVND (reference sequence). The CDR3 sequence is 21 residues long. The CDR3 region is CASSMGIGQRFGFITTDTQYF. CDR3 nucleotide sequence: TGTGCCAGTAGTATGGGGATCGGACAGAGGTTTGGGTTCATCACCACAGATACGCAGTATTTT.

The genes are TRBV27 and TRBJ2-7; TRBD1 agrees at 7 bases. Germline V lookup: CDR1 MNHEY, CDR2 SMNVEV (reference sequence). V lost 3 bases and J lost 5; bases outside the gene matches: 1. This CDR3 spans 12 amino acids. The CDR3 here is CASSFRGNEQYF. DNA of the CDR3: TGTGCCAGCAGTTTCAGGGGGAACGAGCAGTACTTC.

Comments on this clone: A junction boundary mismatches the germline segment, possibly from a read error. The rearrangement links TRBV7-9 to TRBJ1-4; D is ambiguous. CDR3 length: 13 amino acids. In germline, CDR1 is SEHNR, CDR2 FQNEAQ (reference sequence). In DNA form, the CDR3 reads TGTTCCAGCAGCTTAGCCACAAATGAAAAACTGTTTTTT. Protein product: CSSSLATNEKLFF.

This rearrangement joins TRBV5-1 to TRBJ2-7; TRBD2 is a possible D gene (6 bases). Germline V gene lookup returns CDR1 SGHRS and CDR2 YFSETQ. The CDR3 is made up of 14 amino acids. Trimming cost V 4 bases and J 0 bases, with 11 bases left between them. In nucleotides, the CDR3 is TGCGCCAGCAGCGGCCGGGACTCCTCCTACGAGCAGTACTTC. Protein: CASSGRDSSYEQYF.

This clone turned up a few times. The chain links TRBV6-5 to TRBJ1-4; possible D gene TRBD1, 6 bases. CDR1 and CDR2 from the germline V gene are MNHEY and SVGAGI. Trimming shortened V by 8 bases and J by 7 bases, and 17 bases separated the two germline ends. The CDR3 totals 14 residues. The CDR3 sequence: CASPSPGHREKLFF. The CDR3 DNA is TGTGCCAGCCCCAGTCCGGGACACCGTGAAAAACTGTTTTTT.